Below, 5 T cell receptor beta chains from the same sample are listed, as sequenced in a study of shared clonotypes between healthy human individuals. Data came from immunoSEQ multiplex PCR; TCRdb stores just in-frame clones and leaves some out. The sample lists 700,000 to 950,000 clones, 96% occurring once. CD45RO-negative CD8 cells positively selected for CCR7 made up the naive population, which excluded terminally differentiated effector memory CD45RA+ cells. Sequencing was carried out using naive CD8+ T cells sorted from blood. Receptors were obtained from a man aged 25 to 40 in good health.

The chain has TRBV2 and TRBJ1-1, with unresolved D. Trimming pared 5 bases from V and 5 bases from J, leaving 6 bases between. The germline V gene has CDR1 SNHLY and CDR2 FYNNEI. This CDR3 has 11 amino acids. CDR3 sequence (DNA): TGTGCCAGCAGTACCAAAACTGAAGCTTTCTTT. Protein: CASSTKTEAFF.

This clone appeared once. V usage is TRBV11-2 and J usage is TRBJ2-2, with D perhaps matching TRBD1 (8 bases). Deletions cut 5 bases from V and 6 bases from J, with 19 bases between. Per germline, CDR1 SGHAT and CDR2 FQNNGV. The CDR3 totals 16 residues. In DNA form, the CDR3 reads TGTGCCAGCAGCGCCAGGGGGCCGGGGGGCCCCGGGGAGCTGTTTTTT. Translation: CASSARGPGGPGELFF.

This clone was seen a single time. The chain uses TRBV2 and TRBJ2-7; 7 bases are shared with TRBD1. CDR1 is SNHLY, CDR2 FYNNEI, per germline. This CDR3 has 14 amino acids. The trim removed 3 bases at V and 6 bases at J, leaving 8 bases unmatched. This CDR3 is CASSDLQGWSEQYF. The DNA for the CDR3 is TGTGCCAGCAGTGACCTACAGGGGTGGTCCGAGCAGTACTTC.

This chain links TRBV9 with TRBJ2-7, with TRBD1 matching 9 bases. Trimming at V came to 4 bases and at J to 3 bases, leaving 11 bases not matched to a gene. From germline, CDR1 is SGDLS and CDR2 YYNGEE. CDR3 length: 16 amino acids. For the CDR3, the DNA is TGTGCCAGCAGCACACAAGCCGGGACAGGGCGCTACGAGCAGTACTTC. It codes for CASSTQAGTGRYEQYF.

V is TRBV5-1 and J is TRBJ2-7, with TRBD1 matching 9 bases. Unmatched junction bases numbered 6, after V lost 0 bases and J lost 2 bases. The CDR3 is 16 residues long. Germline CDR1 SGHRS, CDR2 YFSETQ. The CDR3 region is CASSLGQGVSTYEQYF. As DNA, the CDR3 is TGCGCCAGCAGCTTGGGACAGGGGGTCTCGACCTACGAGCAGTACTTC.